A single sample is the source of the 10 T cell receptor beta chains below, sequenced in a study of blood T cells in healthy people across ages. Together with a sample-barcoded 5' primer, a J-beta primer mix was included in a second PCR lasting about 6 to 11 cycles. TCRdb independently ran MiXCR on the 5' RACE reads; one entry per CDR3 protein. The sample contains about a million distinct CDR3 sequences, about 51% of which appear only once. Sequences were obtained from blood. These receptors all come from a woman aged 55-69 years in good health.

The V and J genes are TRBV5-5 and TRBJ2-2; D is ambiguous. Germline V gene sequence: CDR1 SGHKS, CDR2 YYEKEE (reference sequence). This CDR3 is 15 amino acids long. The germline V and J ends were trimmed by 5 bases and 0 bases, with 11 bases remaining between them. CDR3 loop: CASRYTDANTGELFF. The CDR3 nucleotides read TGTGCCAGCAGATACACAGACGCGAACACCGGGGAGCTGTTTTTT. The full variable domain, its missing parts supplied by reference TRBV5-5 and TRBJ2-2, is DAGVTQSPTHLIKTRGQQVTLRCSPISGHKSVSWYQQVLGQGPQFIFQYYEKEERGRGNFPDRFSARQFPNYSSELNVNALLLGDSALYLCASRYTDANTGELFFGEGSRLTVL.

This chain links TRBV9 with TRBJ2-3; D gene uncertain. The V gene's germline CDR1 is SGDLS and CDR2 YYNGEE. The CDR3 consists of 13 residues. With 3 bases removed from V and 4 bases from J, the gap between germline ends came to 9 bases. In nucleotides, the CDR3 is TGTGCCAGCAGCGCCCGGTGGGCAGATACGCAGTATTTT. Protein: CASSARWADTQYF.

CDR3 nucleotide sequence: TGTGCCAGCAGCTCCGCGGGACACTCTTATGGCTACACCTTC. Its translation is CASSSAGHSYGYTF. V gene TRBV7-9 combines with J gene TRBJ1-2; perhaps TRBD1 as D (6 bases). Trimming shortened V by 4 bases and J by 5 bases, and 14 bases separated the two germline ends. The CDR3 has 14 residues. Germline V gives CDR1 SEHNR, CDR2 FQNEAQ (reference sequence).

The V gene is TRBV6-5, the J gene TRBJ1-6; D unresolved. The ends were cut back, 6 bases at V and 0 bases at J, with 12 bases in the middle. This CDR3 has 16 residues. Per the germline V gene, CDR1 is MNHEY and CDR2 is SVGAGI. The CDR3 protein is CASSRSRSSYNSPLHF. The CDR3 nucleotides are TGTGCCAGCAGCCGTAGTCGGAGCTCCTATAATTCACCCCTCCACTTT.

This clonotype was picked up a small number of times. The gene calls are TRBV5-1 and TRBJ2-1; TRBD1 matches at 7 bases. Germline CDR1 is SGHRS and CDR2 is YFSETQ. The CDR3 contains 16 residues. With 4 bases clipped from V and 4 bases from J, the junction kept 11 bases outside the gene matches. The CDR3 region is CASSPEGSTGYNEQFF. The CDR3 DNA is TGCGCCAGCAGCCCCGAGGGGTCGACAGGGTACAATGAGCAGTTCTTC. The complete variable domain, with remaining parts taken from reference TRBV5-1 and TRBJ2-1, reads KAGVTQTPRYLIKTRGQQVTLSCSPISGHRSVSWYQQTPGQGLQFLFEYFSETQRNKGNFPGRFSGRQFSNSRSEMNVSTLELGDSALYLCASSPEGSTGYNEQFFGPGTRLTVL.

The genes are TRBV27 and TRBJ2-4, with TRBD2 matching over 9 bases. Germline V gives CDR1 MNHEY, CDR2 SMNVEV (reference sequence). The V and J ends lost 4 bases and 0 bases, in that order; junction bases with no gene match: 7. This CDR3 is built from 17 residues. The CDR3 nucleotides are TGTGCCAGCAGTTCCATCCTAGCGGGGATAGCCAAAAACATTCAGTACTTC. This encodes CASSSILAGIAKNIQYF.

This clonotype was found a few times. V and J are TRBV6-6 and TRBJ2-7, with a weak D call TRBD2 (6 bases). The V and J ends lost 0 bases and 0 bases respectively, with 12 bases between them. CDR3 size: 16 residues. Germline-derived CDR1 and CDR2 are MNHNY and SVGAGI (reference sequence). As DNA, the CDR3 is TGTGCCAGCAGTTACTCGATTGCGGGGAGCTCCTACGAGCAGTACTTC. This translates into CASSYSIAGSSYEQYF.

The table lists this clonotype with a few counts. V is TRBV6-2 or TRBV6-3 and J is TRBJ2-1; the D is unclear. CDR1 is MNHEY and CDR2 is SVGEGT in the germline V gene. V was cut by 2 bases and J by 4 bases, with 6 bases left in between. The CDR3 loop spans 13 amino acids. CDR3 residues: CASSYGLYNEQFF. CDR3 nucleotides: TGTGCCAGCAGTTACGGGCTGTACAATGAGCAGTTCTTC.

The gene calls are TRBV6-1 and TRBJ2-5; 11 bases are a match to TRBD1. Trimming cost V 7 bases and J 4 bases; bases outside gene matches: 5. Germline V gives CDR1 MNHNS, CDR2 SASEGT. This CDR3 comprises 14 residues. CDR3 protein: CASTRTGGGETQYF. The CDR3 nucleotides are TGTGCCAGCACGCGGACAGGGGGCGGAGAGACCCAGTACTTC.

The chain is built from TRBV7-8 and TRBJ2-7; 9 bases match TRBD1. Unmatched junction bases numbered 9, after V lost 5 bases and J lost 4 bases. Germline CDR1 SGHVS, CDR2 FQNEAQ. The CDR3 is 15 residues long. The CDR3: CASSSTRDRVYEQYF. CDR3 sequence (DNA): TGTGCCAGCAGCAGCACCCGGGACAGGGTATACGAGCAGTACTTC.